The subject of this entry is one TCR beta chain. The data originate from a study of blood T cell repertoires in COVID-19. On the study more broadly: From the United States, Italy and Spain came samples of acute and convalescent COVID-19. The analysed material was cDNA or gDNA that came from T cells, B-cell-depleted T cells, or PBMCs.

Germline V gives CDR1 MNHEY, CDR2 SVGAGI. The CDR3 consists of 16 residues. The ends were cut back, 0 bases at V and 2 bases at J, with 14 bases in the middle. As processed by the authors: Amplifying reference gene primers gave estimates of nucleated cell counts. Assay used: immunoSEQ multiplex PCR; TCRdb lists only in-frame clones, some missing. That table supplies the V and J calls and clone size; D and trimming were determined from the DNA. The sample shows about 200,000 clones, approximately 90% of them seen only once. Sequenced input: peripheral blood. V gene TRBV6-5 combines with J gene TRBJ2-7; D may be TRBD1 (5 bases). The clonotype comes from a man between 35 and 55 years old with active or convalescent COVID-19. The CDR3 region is CASSYSIDGHPYEQYF. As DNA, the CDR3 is TGTGCCAGCAGTTACTCAATAGACGGACACCCCTACGAGCAGTACTTC.